This T cell receptor delta chain was sequenced during a study of gamma-delta chains in newborns, infants, children. About the study: Polyclonal expansion of innate γδ T cells after birth follows microbial exposure.

TCRdb re-called clones from the reads using CATT. The table records around 2,800 delta-chain clones, almost 4% of them present only once. Details on this clone: This clone may be a read error of a much larger clone one base away. The same CDR3 can be traced to other DNA sequences in this sample.

CDR3 size: 18 residues. V dropped 7 bases and J dropped 0; count of bases not matched to a gene: 9. The germline CDR1 and CDR2 sequences are GEAIGNYY and EKD. The TCR was taken from a child who was a newborn, infant or young child, either healthy, febrile or measles-vaccinated (not recorded which). The V call is TRDV2, the J call TRDJ3; TRDD3 matches at 9 bases. Source material: blood. The CDR3 nucleotides read TGTGCCTGCGATCTACTGGGGGACAGCTCCTGGGACACCCGACAGATGTTTTTC. The encoded protein is CACDLLGDSSWDTRQMFF.